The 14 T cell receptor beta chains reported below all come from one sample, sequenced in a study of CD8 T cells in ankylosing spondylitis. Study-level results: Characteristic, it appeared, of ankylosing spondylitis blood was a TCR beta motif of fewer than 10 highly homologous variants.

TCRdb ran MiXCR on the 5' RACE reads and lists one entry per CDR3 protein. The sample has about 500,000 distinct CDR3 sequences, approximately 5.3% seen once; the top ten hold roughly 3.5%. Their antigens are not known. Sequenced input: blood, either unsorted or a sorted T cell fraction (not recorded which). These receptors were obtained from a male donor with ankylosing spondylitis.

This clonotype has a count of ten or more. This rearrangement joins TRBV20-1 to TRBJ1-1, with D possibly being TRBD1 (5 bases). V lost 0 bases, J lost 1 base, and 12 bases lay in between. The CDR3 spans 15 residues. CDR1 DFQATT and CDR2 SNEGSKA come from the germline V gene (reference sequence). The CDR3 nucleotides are TGCAGTGCTAGAGATTGGGGGGGAAGGAACACTGAAGCTTTCTTT. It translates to CSARDWGGRNTEAFF.

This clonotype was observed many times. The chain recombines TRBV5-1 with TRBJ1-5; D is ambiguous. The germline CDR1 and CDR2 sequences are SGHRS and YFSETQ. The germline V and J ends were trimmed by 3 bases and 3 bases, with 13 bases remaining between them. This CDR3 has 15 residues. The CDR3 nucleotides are TGCGCCAGCAGCTCCATGGGAGGGCTCAATCAGCCCCAGCATTTT. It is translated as CASSSMGGLNQPQHF.

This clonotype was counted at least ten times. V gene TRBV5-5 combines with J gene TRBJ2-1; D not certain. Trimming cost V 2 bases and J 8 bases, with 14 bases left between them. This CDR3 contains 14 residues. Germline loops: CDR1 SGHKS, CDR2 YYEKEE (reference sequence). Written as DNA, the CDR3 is TGTGCCAGCAGCTTCCAGACGGGCTGGGATGAGCAGTTCTTC. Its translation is CASSFQTGWDEQFF.

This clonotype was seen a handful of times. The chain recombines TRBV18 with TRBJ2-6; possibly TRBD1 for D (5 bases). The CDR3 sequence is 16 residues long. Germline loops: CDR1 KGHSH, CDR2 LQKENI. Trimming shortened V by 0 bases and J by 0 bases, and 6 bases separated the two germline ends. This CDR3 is CASSPPTASGANVLTF. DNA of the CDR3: TGTGCCAGCTCACCACCGACAGCCTCTGGGGCCAACGTCCTGACTTTC.

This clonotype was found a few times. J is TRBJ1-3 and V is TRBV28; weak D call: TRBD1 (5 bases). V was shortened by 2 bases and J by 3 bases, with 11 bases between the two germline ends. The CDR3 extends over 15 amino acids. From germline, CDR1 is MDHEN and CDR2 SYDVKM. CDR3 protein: CASSLGGEGGNTIYF. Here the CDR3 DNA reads TGTGCCAGCAGTTTAGGAGGGGAGGGTGGAAACACCATATATTTT.

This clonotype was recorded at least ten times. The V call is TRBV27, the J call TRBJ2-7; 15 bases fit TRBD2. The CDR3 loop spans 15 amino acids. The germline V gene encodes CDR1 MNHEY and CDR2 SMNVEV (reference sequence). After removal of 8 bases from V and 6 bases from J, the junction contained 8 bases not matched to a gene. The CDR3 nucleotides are TGTGCCAGCTATTCTTCGGGACTAGCGGGAGGCGAGCAGTACTTC. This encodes CASYSSGLAGGEQYF.

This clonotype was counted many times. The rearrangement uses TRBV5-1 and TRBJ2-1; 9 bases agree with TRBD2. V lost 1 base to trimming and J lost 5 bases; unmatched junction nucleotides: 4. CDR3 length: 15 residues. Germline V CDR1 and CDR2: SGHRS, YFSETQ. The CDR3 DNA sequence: TGCGCCAGCAGCTTGACCCTAGCGGGACACAATGAGCAGTTCTTC. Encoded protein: CASSLTLAGHNEQFF.

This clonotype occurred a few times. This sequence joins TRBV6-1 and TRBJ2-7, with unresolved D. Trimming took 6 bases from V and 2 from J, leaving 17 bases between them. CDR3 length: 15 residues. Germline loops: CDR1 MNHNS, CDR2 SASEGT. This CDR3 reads CASSAMDGSPYEQYF. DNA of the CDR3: TGTGCCAGCAGCGCAATGGACGGTTCTCCCTACGAGCAGTACTTC.

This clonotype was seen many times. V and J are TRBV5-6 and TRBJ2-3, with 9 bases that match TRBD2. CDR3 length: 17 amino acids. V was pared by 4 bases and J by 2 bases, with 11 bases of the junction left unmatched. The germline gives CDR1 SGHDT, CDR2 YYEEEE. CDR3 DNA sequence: TGTGCCAGCAGCCAAGACCTAGCGGGATGGGTCACAGATACGCAGTATTTT. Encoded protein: CASSQDLAGWVTDTQYF.

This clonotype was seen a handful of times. The CDR3 DNA is TGTGCCAGCAGTATTATAGGCAGCAATCAGCCCCAGCATTTT. Translating gives CASSIIGSNQPQHF. The gene calls are TRBV27 and TRBJ1-5; D ambiguous. V lost 5 bases and J 1 base, leaving 9 bases between the germline ends. The germline CDR1 and CDR2 sequences are MNHEY and SMNVEV (reference sequence). The CDR3 length is 14 residues.

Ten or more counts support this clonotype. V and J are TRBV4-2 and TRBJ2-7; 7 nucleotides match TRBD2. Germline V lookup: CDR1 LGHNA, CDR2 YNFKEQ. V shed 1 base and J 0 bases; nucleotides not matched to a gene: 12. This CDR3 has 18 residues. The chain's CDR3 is CASSQGGGRTDVSYEQYF. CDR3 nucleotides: TGTGCCAGCAGCCAAGGGGGGGGGAGGACGGATGTCTCCTACGAGCAGTACTTC.

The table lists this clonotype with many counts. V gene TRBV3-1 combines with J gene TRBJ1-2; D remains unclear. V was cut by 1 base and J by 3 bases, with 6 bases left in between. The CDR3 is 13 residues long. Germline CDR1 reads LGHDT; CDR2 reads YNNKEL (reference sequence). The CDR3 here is CASSQADYYGYTF. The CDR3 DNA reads TGTGCCAGCAGCCAAGCAGACTACTATGGCTACACCTTC.

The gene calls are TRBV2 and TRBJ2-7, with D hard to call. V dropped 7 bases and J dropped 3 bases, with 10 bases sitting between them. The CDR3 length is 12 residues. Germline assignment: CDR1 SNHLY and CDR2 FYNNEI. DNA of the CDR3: TGTGCCAGCAATTTAGCTTACTACGAGCAGTACTTC. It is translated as CASNLAYYEQYF.

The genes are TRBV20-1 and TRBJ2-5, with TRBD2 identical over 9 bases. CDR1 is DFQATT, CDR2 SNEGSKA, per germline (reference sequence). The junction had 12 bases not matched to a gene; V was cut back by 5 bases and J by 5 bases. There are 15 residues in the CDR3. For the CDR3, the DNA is TGCAGTGCTGCCCGGCGGGCGGGAGGGCTGGAGACCCAGTACTTC. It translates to CSAARRAGGLETQYF.